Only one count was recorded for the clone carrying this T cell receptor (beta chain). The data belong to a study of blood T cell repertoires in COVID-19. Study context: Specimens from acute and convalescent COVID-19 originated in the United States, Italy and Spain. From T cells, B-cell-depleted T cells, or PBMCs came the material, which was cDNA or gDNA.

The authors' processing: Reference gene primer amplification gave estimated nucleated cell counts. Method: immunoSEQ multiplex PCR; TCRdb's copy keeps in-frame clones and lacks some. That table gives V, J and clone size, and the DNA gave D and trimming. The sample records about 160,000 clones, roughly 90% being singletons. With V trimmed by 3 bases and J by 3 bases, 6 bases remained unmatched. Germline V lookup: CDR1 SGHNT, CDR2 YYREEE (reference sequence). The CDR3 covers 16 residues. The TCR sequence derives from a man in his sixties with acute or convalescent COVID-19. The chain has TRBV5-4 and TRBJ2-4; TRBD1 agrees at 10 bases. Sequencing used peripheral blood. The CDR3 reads CASSWDRGGGKNIQYF. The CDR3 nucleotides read TGTGCCAGCAGCTGGGACAGGGGAGGGGGCAAAAACATTCAGTACTTC.